The 25 T cell receptor beta chains below were found in one sample sequenced in a study of graft-versus-host responses after intestinal transplantation. No antigen has been assigned to these receptors. The data were produced by immunoSEQ multiplex PCR, yet TCRdb's version contains in-frame clones alone and is incomplete. This sample carries around 90,000 clones, over 85% of them seen once, and the ten largest clones take around 1.1%. Here the sequenced sample was unstimulated CD8+ T cells sorted from spleen or lymph node cells, taken before transplant. These receptors were collected from a human donor who was the organ donor for an intestinal transplant.

The V call is TRBV9, the J call TRBJ2-5; 8 bases match TRBD1. The J call is uncertain, as TRBJ2-7 better fits the DNA end. Germline V CDR1 and CDR2: SGDLS, YYNGEE. There are 16 residues in the CDR3. The CDR3: CASSATGERETSEQYF. DNA of the CDR3: TGTGCCAGCAGCGCGACAGGGGAAAGAGAAACTAGCGAGCAGTACTTC.

This chain uses TRBV28 with TRBJ1-2; D may be TRBD1 (5 bases). The CDR3 consists of 14 residues. V was pared by 2 bases and J by 4 bases, with 11 bases between. Germline-derived CDR1 and CDR2 are MDHEN and SYDVKM. The CDR3 DNA reads TGTGCCAGCAGTTTAGGGGCAGGCTTCTATGGCTACACCTTC. Its translation is CASSLGAGFYGYTF.

This chain connects TRBV19 to TRBJ2-7, with 8 bases fitting TRBD2. Germline CDR1 is LNHDA and CDR2 is SQIVND (reference sequence). The CDR3 contains 15 residues. V gave up 4 bases and J gave up 9 bases; unmatched junction bases: 14. The CDR3 is CASSTMSAGVLRQYF. CDR3 DNA: TGTGCCAGTAGTACCATGTCAGCGGGAGTCCTACGGCAGTACTTC.

The V and J genes are TRBV11-2 and TRBJ2-1; TRBD1 might be the D (6 bases). V was pared by 3 bases and J by 4 bases, with 13 bases between. The CDR3 totals 15 residues. CDR1 is SGHAT and CDR2 is FQNNGV in the germline V gene. DNA for the CDR3: TGTGCCAGCAGCTTCGAGGCAGGGGCGTACAATGAGCAGTTCTTC. Translation: CASSFEAGAYNEQFF. The variable domain in full, with the rest retrieved from reference TRBV11-2 and TRBJ2-1, is EAGVAQSPRYKIIEKRQSVAFWCNPISGHATLYWYQQILGQGPKLLIQFQNNGVVDDSQLPKDRFSAERLKGVDSTLKIQPAKLEDSAVYLCASSFEAGAYNEQFFGPGTRLTVL.

V is TRBV27 and J is TRBJ1-5; D ambiguous. Germline V gene sequence: CDR1 MNHEY, CDR2 SMNVEV (reference sequence). The V end lost 6 bases, the J end lost 1 base, and 19 bases lay between the germline ends. This CDR3 contains 17 residues. As DNA, the CDR3 is TGTGCCAGCAGCCCCGAGCGGTATCCGGGGAGCAATCAGCCCCAGCATTTT. It encodes CASSPERYPGSNQPQHF.

The chain links TRBV19 to TRBJ2-1, with 9 bases identical to TRBD2. Losses at the gene ends were 0 bases for V and 3 bases for J; bases not matched to a gene: 6. Looked up from germline, CDR1 is LNHDA and CDR2 is SQIVND (reference sequence). The CDR3 has 17 residues. This chain's CDR3 is CASSIDLGTSNYNEQFF. The CDR3 DNA follows: TGTGCCAGTAGTATAGACCTGGGGACTAGCAACTACAATGAGCAGTTCTTC.

The chain has TRBV27 and TRBJ2-7; the D gene is possibly TRBD2 (6 bases). V was shortened by 6 bases and J by 0 bases, with 12 bases between the two germline ends. Germline loops: CDR1 MNHEY, CDR2 SMNVEV (reference sequence). The CDR3 loop spans 14 amino acids. The CDR3 DNA sequence: TGTGCCAGCAGCCTAGCGTCAAGCTCCTACGAGCAGTACTTC. Its protein is CASSLASSSYEQYF.

J is TRBJ2-3 and V is TRBV10-3; TRBD2 is a possible D gene (6 bases). This CDR3 is built from 14 residues. V was trimmed by 10 bases and J by 3 bases, leaving 17 bases between them. CDR1 ENHRY and CDR2 SYGVKD come from the germline V gene. Here the CDR3 DNA reads TGTGCCACCCGCGCGGGCGGGAAAACAGATACGCAGTATTTT. Translation: CATRAGGKTDTQYF.

The chain combines TRBV7-9 with TRBJ1-2; the match to TRBD1 covers 7 bases. The V gene's germline CDR1 is SEHNR and CDR2 FQNEAQ (reference sequence). The CDR3 totals 19 residues. The J segment lost 0 bases and the V segment lost 2 bases, leaving 15 bases of the junction unmatched. Written as DNA, the CDR3 is TGTGCCAGCAGCTTATCGACCCTAGGGGGCCCAGAGTCTAACTATGGCTACACCTTC. Residues: CASSLSTLGGPESNYGYTF.

This chain links TRBV25-1 with TRBJ2-7; tentatively, D is TRBD1 (5 bases). Germline values: CDR1 MGHDK, CDR2 SYGVNS. The V and J ends lost 8 bases and 7 bases respectively, with 12 bases between them. The length of the CDR3 is 11 residues. The CDR3 spells CASLYAGEQYF. CDR3 coding DNA: TGTGCCAGCCTCTACGCAGGGGAGCAGTACTTC.

This clone has just a few counts. The chain joins TRBV6-1 to TRBJ2-7; D unresolved. This CDR3 has 13 amino acids. Looked up from germline, CDR1 is MNHNS and CDR2 is SASEGT. Trimming removed 7 bases at V and 1 base at J, with 11 bases between. The CDR3 coding sequence is TGTGCCAGCACCGGTTTTGTTTCCTACGAGCAGTACTTC. Protein product: CASTGFVSYEQYF.

The CDR3: CASSPRSHHPYEQYF. CDR3 coding DNA: TGTGCCAGCAGCCCGAGGAGTCACCACCCCTACGAGCAGTACTTC. The V and J genes are TRBV12-1 and TRBJ2-7; no check of the table's D call, TRBD2, against the DNA was made. TRBV12-1 is deemed a pseudogene. The CDR3 spans 15 residues.

The chain recombines TRBV27 with TRBJ2-7; D unresolved. Trimming took 6 bases from V and 4 from J, leaving 13 bases between them. CDR3 length: 13 residues. CDR1 is MNHEY and CDR2 is SMNVEV in the germline V gene (reference sequence). CDR3 DNA sequence: TGTGCCAGCAGCTTAAATAGATTTTACGAGCAGTACTTC. It translates to CASSLNRFYEQYF.

A few counts support this clone. The V and J genes are TRBV29-1 and TRBJ1-2; D uncertain. CDR3 size: 12 residues. Germline loops: CDR1 SQVTM, CDR2 ANQGSEA. The V end lost 7 bases, the J end lost 5 bases, and 14 bases lay between the germline ends. CDR3 residues: CSGGSESYGYTF. The CDR3 DNA reads as TGCAGCGGAGGGTCCGAGTCTTATGGCTACACCTTC. The entire variable domain, with the rest obtained from reference TRBV29-1 and TRBJ1-2, is as follows: SAVISQKPSRDICQRGTSLTIQCQVDSQVTMMFWYRQQPGQSLTLIATANQGSEATYESGFVIDKFPISRPNLTFSTLTVSNMSPEDSSIYLCSGGSESYGYTFGSGTRLTVV.

The genes are TRBV25-1 and TRBJ2-6; possible D gene TRBD1, 6 bases. Germline assignment: CDR1 MGHDK and CDR2 SYGVNS. CDR3 length: 16 residues. Between the trimmed V and J ends, which lost 3 bases and 2 bases, there was a span of 11 bases. DNA for the CDR3: TGTGCCAGCAGTGAGTTACAGGGAGCTGGGGCCAACGTCCTGACTTTC. Amino acid sequence: CASSELQGAGANVLTF.

This CDR3 reads CASSVSPGGEQYF. CDR3 nucleotide sequence: TGTGCCAGCAGCGTAAGCCCGGGTGGGGAGCAGTACTTC. This sequence joins TRBV9 and TRBJ2-7; D is unclear. The CDR3 spans 13 residues. Trimming removed 1 base at V and 7 bases at J, with 12 bases between. Germline V lookup: CDR1 SGDLS, CDR2 YYNGEE.

The chain uses TRBV4-1 and TRBJ2-2; D is possibly TRBD2 (5 bases). This CDR3 is built from 17 residues. CDR1 MGHRA and CDR2 YSYEKL come from the germline V gene. Trimming stripped 6 bases from V and 7 bases from J, with 24 bases between. The CDR3 spells CASRGVAADEAGGELFF. The CDR3 DNA reads TGCGCCAGCAGGGGAGTGGCAGCAGATGAGGCGGGCGGGGAGCTGTTTTTT.

The chain has TRBV18 and TRBJ1-2; D not certain. Deletions cut 3 bases from V and 2 bases from J, with 10 bases between. The CDR3 sequence is 14 residues long. Germline CDR1 reads KGHSH; CDR2 reads LQKENI. CDR3 loop: CASSPVSRNYGYTF. The CDR3 region has the DNA TGTGCCAGCTCACCGGTCTCGCGGAACTATGGCTACACCTTC.

J is TRBJ2-7 and V is TRBV11-3; D might be TRBD2 (5 bases). The CDR3 runs to 12 residues. The germline V and J ends were trimmed by 8 bases and 4 bases, with 12 bases remaining between them. Germline-derived CDR1 and CDR2 are SGHNT and YENEEA. CDR3 nucleotide sequence: TGTGCCAGCGCAGGACTGGGATACGAGCAGTACTTC. The encoded protein is CASAGLGYEQYF.

The V and J genes are TRBV28 and TRBJ2-1, with 7 bases aligning to TRBD2. The CDR3 is 13 amino acids. The V gene end was trimmed by 8 bases and the J gene end by 2 bases; junction bases not matched to a gene: 3. The germline gives CDR1 MDHEN, CDR2 SYDVKM. The CDR3 is CASGLGPYNEQFF. The CDR3 DNA sequence: TGTGCCAGCGGACTAGGCCCCTACAATGAGCAGTTCTTC.

V usage is TRBV19 and J usage is TRBJ2-5, with D possibly being TRBD1 or TRBD2 (6 bases each). The tail of the sequence fits TRBJ2-7 better, so the J call may be wrong. The length of the CDR3 is 12 residues. From germline, CDR1 is LNHDA and CDR2 SQIVND (reference sequence). The CDR3 spells CASSIGGGEQYF. For the CDR3, the DNA is TGTGCCAGTAGTATCGGAGGGGGCGAGCAGTACTTC.

The chain is built from TRBV7-6 and TRBJ2-1, with a weak D call TRBD2 (5 bases). The CDR3 is 12 residues long. The ends were cut back, 4 bases at V and 4 bases at J, with 5 bases in the middle. CDR1 and CDR2 (germline): SGHVS, FNYEAQ. The CDR3: CASSSGYNEQFF. DNA for the CDR3: TGTGCCAGCAGCTCGGGGTACAATGAGCAGTTCTTC.

The gene calls are TRBV27 and TRBJ2-1, with 7 positions matching TRBD2. Looked up from germline, CDR1 is MNHEY and CDR2 is SMNVEV (reference sequence). V lost 5 bases to trimming and J lost 3 bases; unmatched junction nucleotides: 4. The CDR3 length is 14 residues. CDR3 protein: CASSGGLDYNEQFF. In DNA, the CDR3 is TGTGCCAGCAGTGGAGGACTAGACTACAATGAGCAGTTCTTC.

This chain joins TRBV18 and TRBJ2-7; D may be TRBD2 (6 bases). CDR3 length equals 14 residues. In germline, CDR1 is KGHSH, CDR2 LQKENI. Trimming removed 6 bases from V and 1 base from J, with 13 bases in between. The CDR3 region has the DNA TGTGCCAGCTCCCCCGGGGGTGCGTCCTACGAGCAGTACTTC. This gives the protein CASSPGGASYEQYF.

The CDR3 coding sequence is TGTGCCAGCAGTGAGGGGGACAGGGCCGGCGAGCAGTACTTC. It translates to CASSEGDRAGEQYF. The chain recombines TRBV2 with TRBJ2-7, with 9 bases that match TRBD1. CDR3 length equals 14 residues. V was clipped by 3 bases and J by 6 bases; unmatched bases: 6. Germline lookup yields CDR1 SNHLY and CDR2 FYNNEI.